A single sample gave rise to the 26 T cell receptor beta chains below, sequenced in a study of shared clonotypes between healthy human individuals. The table came from immunoSEQ multiplex PCR; TCRdb's copy has only in-frame clones and leaves some out. Of some 1.4 million clones listed, over 95% are singletons. What was sequenced was naive CD4+ T cells sorted from blood. Subset given: CD45RA+ positively selected. These receptors came from a man aged 25 to 40 in good health.

The genes are TRBV18 and TRBJ1-4; D is undetermined. CDR1 and CDR2 (germline): KGHSH, LQKENI. V gave up 4 bases and J gave up 5 bases, with 14 bases separating them. This CDR3 region has 15 residues. CDR3 protein: CASSQNSGQNEKLFF. The CDR3 nucleotides read TGTGCCAGCTCACAAAACTCGGGCCAGAATGAAAAACTGTTTTTT.

This rearrangement joins TRBV15 to TRBJ2-1, with 8 bases aligning to TRBD2. This CDR3 comprises 16 residues. Germline CDR1 is LNHNV and CDR2 is YYDKDF (reference sequence). V was pared by 0 bases and J by 4 bases, with 5 bases of the junction left unmatched. DNA for the CDR3: TGTGCCACCAGCAGAGATAGGGTAGCGGGATACAATGAGCAGTTCTTC. Amino acids: CATSRDRVAGYNEQFF.

The rearrangement uses TRBV11-2 and TRBJ1-1, with D hard to call. Trimming removed 5 bases at V and 4 bases at J, with 14 bases between. Germline assignment: CDR1 SGHAT and CDR2 FQNNGV. The CDR3 has 14 residues. The CDR3 bases are TGTGCCAGCAGCCCACCCGGGCGGGGCACTGAAGCTTTCTTT. This sequence encodes CASSPPGRGTEAFF.

In the case of this clone: Other DNA sequences in the same sample also yield this CDR3. The chain links TRBV28 to TRBJ2-7; D gene ambiguous. The CDR3 runs to 11 residues. In germline, CDR1 is MDHEN, CDR2 SYDVKM. V shed 9 bases and J shed 3 bases, with 9 bases lying between them. The CDR3: CASRINYEQYF. The CDR3, as DNA: TGTGCCAGTCGAATTAACTACGAGCAGTACTTC.

This clone has only a few counts. The CDR3 DNA reads as TGTGCCAGCTCACCCCGACCCAATCAGCCCCAGCATTTT. The encoded protein is CASSPRPNQPQHF. The chain joins TRBV18 to TRBJ1-5; no clear D. CDR1 and CDR2 (germline): KGHSH, LQKENI. The CDR3 runs to 13 residues. V was shortened by 3 bases and J by 3 bases, with 6 bases between the two germline ends.

The chain carries TRBV10-2 and TRBJ2-1; D not resolved. Trimming stripped 6 bases from V and 8 bases from J, with 14 bases between. The V gene's germline CDR1 is WSHSY and CDR2 SAAADI. The CDR3 extends over 13 amino acids. The CDR3 sequence: CASRKDRIYEQFF. In nucleotides, the CDR3 is TGCGCCAGCAGAAAAGACCGAATCTATGAGCAGTTCTTC.

The V and J genes are TRBV30 and TRBJ1-1; D ambiguous. The CDR3 spans 14 residues. Germline V gives CDR1 GTSNPN, CDR2 SVGIG (reference sequence). The V gene lost 2 bases and the J gene lost 10 bases, with 20 bases spanning the gap. CDR3 residues: CAWSRGHSWHRAFF. CDR3 bases: TGTGCCTGGAGTCGTGGCCACAGTTGGCATCGAGCTTTCTTT.

V usage is TRBV11-2 and J usage is TRBJ2-4; D call uncertain. The germline V and J ends were trimmed by 1 base and 5 bases, with 12 bases remaining between them. The CDR3 length is 15 residues. Germline V gene data show CDR1 as SGHAT and CDR2 as FQNNGV. The CDR3 is CASSLGSILENIQYF. CDR3 sequence (DNA): TGTGCCAGCAGCTTAGGGTCAATCCTTGAAAACATTCAGTACTTC.

This sequence joins TRBV7-2 and TRBJ2-3, with 11 bases matching TRBD2. The CDR3 loop spans 16 amino acids. After removal of 0 bases from V and 6 bases from J, the junction contained 5 bases not matched to a gene. CDR1 is SGHTA, CDR2 FQGNSA, per germline. DNA of the CDR3: TGTGCCAGCAGCTTAGCGTTAGCGGGAGGGCCGGATACGCAGTATTTT. Translating it yields CASSLALAGGPDTQYF.

The chain recombines TRBV5-1 with TRBJ1-1, with unresolved D. With 2 bases removed from V and 4 bases from J, the gap between germline ends came to 12 bases. This CDR3 is built from 14 residues. Germline CDR1 reads SGHRS; CDR2 reads YFSETQ. The CDR3 DNA reads TGCGCCAGCAGCTTATCCTGGTTGGGCACTGAAGCTTTCTTT. As protein: CASSLSWLGTEAFF.

The rearrangement uses TRBV7-9 and TRBJ2-3; the match to TRBD1 covers 7 bases. This CDR3 comprises 15 residues. J lost 7 bases, V lost 1 base, and 8 bases had no gene match. Germline V gene sequence: CDR1 SEHNR, CDR2 FQNEAQ (reference sequence). CDR3 nucleotide sequence: TGTGCCAGCAGCTTAGGCGCTCCAGGGGGTAATACGCAGTATTTT. Translation gives CASSLGAPGGNTQYF. The full variable domain, in which reference TRBV7-9 and TRBJ2-3 provide the parts outside the CDR3, is DTGVSQNPRHKITKRGQNVTFRCDPISEHNRLYWYRQTLGQGPEFLTYFQNEAQLEKSRLLSDRFSAERPKGSFSTLEIQRTEQGDSAMYLCASSLGAPGGNTQYFGPGTRLTVL.

The V gene is TRBV10-3, the J gene TRBJ1-5, with TRBD1 matching 7 bases. There are 14 residues in the CDR3. The ends lost 4 bases at V and 7 bases at J; junction bases unmatched: 7. CDR1 and CDR2 from the germline V gene are ENHRY and SYGVKD. Here the CDR3 reads CAISGQGTGQPQHF. Written as DNA, the CDR3 is TGTGCCATCAGTGGACAGGGTACGGGGCAGCCCCAGCATTTT.

The chain carries TRBV5-8 and TRBJ2-3, with D possibly TRBD1 on 5 matching bases. The germline CDR1 and CDR2 sequences are SGHTS and YDEGEE. The V end was cut by 1 base, the J end by 3 bases, with 12 bases between. The CDR3 is 15 amino acids. Written as DNA, the CDR3 is TGTGCCAGCAGCTTGAAGGGGCTGTGGACAGATACGCAGTATTTT. It yields the protein CASSLKGLWTDTQYF.

DNA for the CDR3: TGTGCCAGCAGCCCCGGACTAACTCTATACAATGAGCAGTTCTTC. Amino acid sequence: CASSPGLTLYNEQFF. The genes are TRBV9 and TRBJ2-1, with TRBD2 as a possible D gene (6 bases). The CDR3 has 15 residues. Germline V gene lookup returns CDR1 SGDLS and CDR2 YYNGEE. Trimming shortened V by 4 bases and J by 4 bases, and 15 bases separated the two germline ends. The whole variable domain, remainder taken from reference TRBV9 and TRBJ2-1, is DSGVTQTPKHLITATGQRVTLRCSPRSGDLSVYWYQQSLDQGLQFLIQYYNGEERAKGNILERFSAQQFPDLHSELNLSSLELGDSALYFCASSPGLTLYNEQFFGPGTRLTVL.

The V and J genes are TRBV4-3 and TRBJ1-1, with a weak D call TRBD1 (5 bases). Trimming shortened V by 3 bases and J by 4 bases, and 9 bases separated the two germline ends. The length of the CDR3 is 13 residues. Germline loops: CDR1 LGHNA, CDR2 YSLEER. Here the CDR3 DNA reads TGCGCCAGCAGCCAGGGGCTGATCACTGAAGCTTTCTTT. Protein sequence: CASSQGLITEAFF.

This clone was recorded once. The V and J genes are TRBV9 and TRBJ2-1; D might be TRBD2 (5 bases). Looked up from germline, CDR1 is SGDLS and CDR2 is YYNGEE. The CDR3 is 14 residues long. The V and J ends lost 7 bases and 1 base respectively, with 12 bases between them. CDR3 in DNA: TGTGCCAGCGGGAGTTCGGGGTCCTACAATGAGCAGTTCTTC. It translates to CASGSSGSYNEQFF.

The chain combines TRBV10-3 with TRBJ2-1; TRBD2 aligns across 16 bases. The CDR3 runs 16 residues. V shed 8 bases, J shed 6 bases, and the junction held 7 bases outside the gene matches. Germline-derived CDR1 and CDR2 are ENHRY and SYGVKD. The CDR3 sequence: CAIAGTSGRAGNEQFF. CDR3 nucleotide sequence: TGTGCCATCGCCGGGACTAGCGGGAGGGCCGGCAATGAGCAGTTCTTC.

A remark on this clone: The identical CDR3 is also encoded by other nucleotide sequences in the sample. V gene TRBV19 combines with J gene TRBJ1-5; D unresolved. CDR1 and CDR2 from the germline V gene are LNHDA and SQIVND (reference sequence). The CDR3 loop spans 13 amino acids. With 3 bases removed from V and 3 bases from J, the gap between germline ends came to 6 bases. Here the CDR3 DNA reads TGTGCCAGTAGTATTGGAGTCAATCAGCCCCAGCATTTT. It encodes CASSIGVNQPQHF.

The rearrangement links TRBV7-2 to TRBJ2-5; D is undetermined. The V end lost 7 bases, the J end lost 1 base, and 10 bases lay between the germline ends. The CDR3 length is 13 residues. Germline loops: CDR1 SGHTA, CDR2 FQGNSA. CDR3 in DNA: TGTGCCAGCAACCTACCCTCCCAAGAGACCCAGTACTTC. Amino acid sequence: CASNLPSQETQYF.

This clone has a single count. The chain links TRBV6-4 to TRBJ1-4; a weak D match, TRBD1 (6 bases). V lost 5 bases and J lost 6, with 10 bases in between. Germline values: CDR1 MRHNA, CDR2 SNTAGT. CDR3 size: 13 residues. The CDR3 region is CASSTGWYEKLFF. CDR3 DNA: TGTGCCAGCAGTACAGGGTGGTATGAAAAACTGTTTTTT.

J is TRBJ2-1 and V is TRBV10-2, with TRBD2 identical over 10 bases. Germline CDR1 is WSHSY and CDR2 is SAAADI. This CDR3 is 11 amino acids long. Here the CDR3 DNA reads TGCGCGTCTACCAGCGGGAGGGCCCAGTTCTTC. The encoded protein is CASTSGRAQFF.

V is TRBV5-8 and J is TRBJ1-1; D is possibly TRBD1 (5 bases). CDR1 is SGHTS, CDR2 YDEGEE, per germline. V lost 0 bases to trimming and J lost 0 bases, with 24 bases between them. The CDR3 length is 20 residues. CDR3 nucleotide sequence: TGTGCCAGCAGCTTGGCCTCTTTGTTGGGGGAATTACAAATGAACACTGAAGCTTTCTTT. It encodes CASSLASLLGELQMNTEAFF.

The chain recombines TRBV29-1 with TRBJ1-2; D unresolved. V was trimmed by 4 bases and J by 6 bases, leaving 9 bases between them. CDR3 length: 11 residues. Germline CDR1 and CDR2: SQVTM and ANQGSEA. The CDR3 DNA follows: TGCAGCGTTGTAGGCATCGATGGCTACACCTTC. It is translated as CSVVGIDGYTF.

This clone was observed once. This chain uses TRBV7-6 with TRBJ2-3; unclear D gene. CDR1 SGHVS and CDR2 FNYEAQ come from the germline V gene. V dropped 5 bases and J dropped 6 bases, with 6 bases sitting between them. This CDR3 has 11 amino acids. The CDR3 loop is CASSQLDTQYF. CDR3 DNA: TGTGCCAGCAGCCAATTGGATACGCAGTATTTT. Drawing the rest from reference TRBV7-6 and TRBJ2-3, the complete variable domain is GAGVSQSPRYKVTKRGQDVALRCDPISGHVSLYWYRQALGQGPEFLTYFNYEAQQDKSGLPNDRFSAERPEGSISTLTIQRTEQRDSAMYRCASSQLDTQYFGPGTRLTVL.

The chain couples TRBV4-1 to TRBJ2-2; D not certain. Germline CDR1 reads MGHRA; CDR2 reads YSYEKL. The CDR3 is 14 residues long. V was shortened by 1 base and J by 1 base, with 4 bases between the two germline ends. CDR3 sequence: CASSQGQNTGELFF. The CDR3 nucleotides are TGCGCCAGCAGCCAAGGACAGAACACCGGGGAGCTGTTTTTT.

This clone was detected once. V is TRBV5-8 and J is TRBJ2-7; 10 bases agree with TRBD1. Germline loops: CDR1 SGHTS, CDR2 YDEGEE. The CDR3 consists of 15 residues. J was trimmed by 2 bases and V by 2 bases; bases with no gene match: 4. The CDR3 loop reads CASSFRTGGPYEQYF. The DNA for the CDR3 is TGTGCCAGCAGCTTCCGGACAGGGGGACCCTACGAGCAGTACTTC.